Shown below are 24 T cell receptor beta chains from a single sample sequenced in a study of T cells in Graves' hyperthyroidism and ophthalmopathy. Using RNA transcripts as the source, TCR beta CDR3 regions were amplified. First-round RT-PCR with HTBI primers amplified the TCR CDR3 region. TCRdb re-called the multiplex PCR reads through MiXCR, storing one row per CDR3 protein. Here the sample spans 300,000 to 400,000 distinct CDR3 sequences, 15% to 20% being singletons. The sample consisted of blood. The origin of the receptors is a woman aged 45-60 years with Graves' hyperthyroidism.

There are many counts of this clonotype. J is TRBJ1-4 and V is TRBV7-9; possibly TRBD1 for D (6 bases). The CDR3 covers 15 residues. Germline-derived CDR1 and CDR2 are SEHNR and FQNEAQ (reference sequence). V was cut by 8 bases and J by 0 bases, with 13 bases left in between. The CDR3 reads CASGQNLATNEKLFF. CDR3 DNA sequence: TGTGCCAGCGGACAGAACTTAGCAACTAATGAAAAACTGTTTTTT.

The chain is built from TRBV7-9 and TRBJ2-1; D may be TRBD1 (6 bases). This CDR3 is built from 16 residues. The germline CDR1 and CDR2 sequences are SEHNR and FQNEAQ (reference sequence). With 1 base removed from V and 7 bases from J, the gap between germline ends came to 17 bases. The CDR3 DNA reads TGTGCCAGCAGCTTAGTAGATTACAGGGTTCCGAATGAGCAGTTCTTC. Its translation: CASSLVDYRVPNEQFF.

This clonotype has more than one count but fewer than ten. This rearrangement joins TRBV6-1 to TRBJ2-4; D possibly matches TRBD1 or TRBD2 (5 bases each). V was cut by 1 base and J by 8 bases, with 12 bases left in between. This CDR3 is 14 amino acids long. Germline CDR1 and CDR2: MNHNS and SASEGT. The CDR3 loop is CASSEDGTWDIQYF. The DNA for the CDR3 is TGTGCCAGCAGTGAAGATGGGACCTGGGACATTCAGTACTTC.

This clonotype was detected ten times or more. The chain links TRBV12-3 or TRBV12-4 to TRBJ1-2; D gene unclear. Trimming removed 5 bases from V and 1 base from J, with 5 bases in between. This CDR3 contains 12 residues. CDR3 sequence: CASSENNYGYTF. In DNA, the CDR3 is TGTGCCAGCAGTGAGAATAACTATGGCTACACCTTC.

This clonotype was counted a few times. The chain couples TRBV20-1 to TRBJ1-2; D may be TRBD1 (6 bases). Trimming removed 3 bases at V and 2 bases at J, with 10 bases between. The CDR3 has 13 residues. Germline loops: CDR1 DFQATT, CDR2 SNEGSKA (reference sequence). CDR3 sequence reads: CSASTGNNYGYTF. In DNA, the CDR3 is TGCAGTGCTAGTACAGGGAACAACTATGGCTACACCTTC.

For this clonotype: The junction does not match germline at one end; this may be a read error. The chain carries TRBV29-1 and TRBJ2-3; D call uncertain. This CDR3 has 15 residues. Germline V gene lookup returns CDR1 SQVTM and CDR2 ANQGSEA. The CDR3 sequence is CSVEDRMTLSDMQYF. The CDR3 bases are TGCAGCGTTGAAGATCGGATGACTCTTTCAGATATGCAGTATTTT.

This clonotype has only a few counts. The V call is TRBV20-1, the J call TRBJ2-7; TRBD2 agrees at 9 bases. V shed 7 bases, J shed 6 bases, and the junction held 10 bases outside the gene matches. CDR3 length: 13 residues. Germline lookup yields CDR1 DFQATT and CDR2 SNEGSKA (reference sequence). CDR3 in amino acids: CSVKREATREQYF. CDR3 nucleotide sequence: TGCAGTGTCAAGCGGGAGGCCACTCGCGAGCAGTACTTC.

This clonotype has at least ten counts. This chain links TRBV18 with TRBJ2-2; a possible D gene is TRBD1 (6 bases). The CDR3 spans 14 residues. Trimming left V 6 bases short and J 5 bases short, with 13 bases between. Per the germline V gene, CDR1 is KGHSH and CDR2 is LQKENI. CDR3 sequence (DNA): TGTGCCAGCTCGTCCGGACAGTCGACCGGGGAGCTGTTTTTT. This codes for CASSSGQSTGELFF.

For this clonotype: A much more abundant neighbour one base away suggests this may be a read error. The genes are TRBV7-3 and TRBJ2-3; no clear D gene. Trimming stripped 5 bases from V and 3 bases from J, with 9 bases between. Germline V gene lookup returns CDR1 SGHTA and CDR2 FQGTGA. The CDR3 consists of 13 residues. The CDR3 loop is CASSGRMTDTQYF. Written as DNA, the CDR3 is TGTGCCAGCAGCGGAAGAATGACAGATACGCAGTATTTT.

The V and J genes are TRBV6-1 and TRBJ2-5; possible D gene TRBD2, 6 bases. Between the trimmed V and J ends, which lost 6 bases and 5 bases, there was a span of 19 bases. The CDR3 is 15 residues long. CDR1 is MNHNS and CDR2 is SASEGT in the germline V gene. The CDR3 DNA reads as TGTGCCAGCAGCCGCTTTTTGCGGGATGGGGAGACCCAGTACTTC. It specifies CASSRFLRDGETQYF.

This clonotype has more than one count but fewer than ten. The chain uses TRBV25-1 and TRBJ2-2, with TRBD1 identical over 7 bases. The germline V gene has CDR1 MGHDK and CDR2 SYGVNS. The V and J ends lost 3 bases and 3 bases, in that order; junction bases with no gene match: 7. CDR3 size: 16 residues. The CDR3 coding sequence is TGTGCCAGCAGTGATACAGGGGTGGGGGACACCGGGGAGCTGTTTTTT. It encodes CASSDTGVGDTGELFF.

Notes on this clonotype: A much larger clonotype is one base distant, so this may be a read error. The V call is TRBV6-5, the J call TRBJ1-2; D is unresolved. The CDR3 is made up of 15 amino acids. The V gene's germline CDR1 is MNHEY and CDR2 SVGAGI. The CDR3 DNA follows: TGTGCCAGCAGTTACTCGATTCAGGCTAGCTATGACTACACCTTC. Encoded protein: CASSYSIQASYDYTF.

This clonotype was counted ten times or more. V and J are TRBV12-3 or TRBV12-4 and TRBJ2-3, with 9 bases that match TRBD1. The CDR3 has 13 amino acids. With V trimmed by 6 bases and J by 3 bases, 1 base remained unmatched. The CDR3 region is CASRGQGTDTQYF. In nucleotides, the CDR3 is TGTGCCAGCAGAGGACAGGGGACAGATACGCAGTATTTT.

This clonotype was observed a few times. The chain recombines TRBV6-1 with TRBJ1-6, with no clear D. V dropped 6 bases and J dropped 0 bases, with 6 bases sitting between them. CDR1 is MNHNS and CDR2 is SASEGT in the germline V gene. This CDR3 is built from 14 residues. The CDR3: CASSSRSYNSPLHF. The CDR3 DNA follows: TGTGCCAGCAGCTCCCGCTCCTATAATTCACCCCTCCACTTT.

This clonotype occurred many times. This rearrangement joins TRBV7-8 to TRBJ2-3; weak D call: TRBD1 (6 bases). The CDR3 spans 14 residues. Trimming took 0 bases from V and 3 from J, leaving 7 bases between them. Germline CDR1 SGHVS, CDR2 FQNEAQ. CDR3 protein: CASSLATGTDTQYF. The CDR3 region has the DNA TGTGCCAGCAGCTTAGCCACAGGGACAGATACGCAGTATTTT.

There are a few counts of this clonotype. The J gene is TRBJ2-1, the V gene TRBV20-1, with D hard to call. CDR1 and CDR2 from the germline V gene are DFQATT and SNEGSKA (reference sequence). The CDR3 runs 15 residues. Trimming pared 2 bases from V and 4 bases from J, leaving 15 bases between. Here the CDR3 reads CSARSSTDHYNEQFF. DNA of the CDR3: TGCAGTGCTAGATCGTCGACCGATCATTACAATGAGCAGTTCTTC.

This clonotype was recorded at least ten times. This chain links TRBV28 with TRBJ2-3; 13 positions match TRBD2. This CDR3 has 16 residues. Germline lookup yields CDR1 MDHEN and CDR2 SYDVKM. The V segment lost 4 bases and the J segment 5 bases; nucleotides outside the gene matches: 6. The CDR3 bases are TGTGCCAGCAGTTCCGCGGGACTAGCGGGGCGAGATACGCAGTATTTT. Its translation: CASSSAGLAGRDTQYF.

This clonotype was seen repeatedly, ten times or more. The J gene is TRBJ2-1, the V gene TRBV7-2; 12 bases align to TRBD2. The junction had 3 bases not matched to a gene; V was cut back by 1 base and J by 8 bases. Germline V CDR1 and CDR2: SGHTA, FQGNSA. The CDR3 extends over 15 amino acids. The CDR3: CASSLGLAGEDEQFF. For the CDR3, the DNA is TGTGCCAGCAGCTTAGGACTAGCGGGAGAAGATGAGCAGTTCTTC.

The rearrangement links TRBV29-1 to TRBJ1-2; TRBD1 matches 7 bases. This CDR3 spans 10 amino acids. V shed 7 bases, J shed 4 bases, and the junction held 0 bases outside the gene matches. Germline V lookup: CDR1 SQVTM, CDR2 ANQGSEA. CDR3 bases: TGCAGCGGGGACAGCTATGGCTACACCTTC. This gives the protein CSGDSYGYTF.

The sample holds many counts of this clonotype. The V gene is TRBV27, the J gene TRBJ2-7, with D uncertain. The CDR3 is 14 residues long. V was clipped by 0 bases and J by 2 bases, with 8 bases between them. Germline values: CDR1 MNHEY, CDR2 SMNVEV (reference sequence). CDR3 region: CASSLSSRAYEQYV. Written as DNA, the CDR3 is TGTGCCAGCAGTTTATCGAGCCGAGCCTACGAGCAGTACGTC.

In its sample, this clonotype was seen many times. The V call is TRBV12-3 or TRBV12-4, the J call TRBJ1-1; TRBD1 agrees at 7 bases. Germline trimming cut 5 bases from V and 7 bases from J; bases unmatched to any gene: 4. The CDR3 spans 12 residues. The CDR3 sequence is CASSRDSLEAFF. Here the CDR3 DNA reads TGTGCCAGCAGTCGGGACAGCCTTGAAGCTTTCTTT.

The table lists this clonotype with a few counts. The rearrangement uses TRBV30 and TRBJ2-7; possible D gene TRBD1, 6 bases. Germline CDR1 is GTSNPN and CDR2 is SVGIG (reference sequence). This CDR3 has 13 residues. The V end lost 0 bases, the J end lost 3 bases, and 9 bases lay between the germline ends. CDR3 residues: CAWSVAGVYEQYF. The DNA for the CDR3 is TGTGCCTGGAGTGTGGCAGGGGTCTACGAGCAGTACTTC.

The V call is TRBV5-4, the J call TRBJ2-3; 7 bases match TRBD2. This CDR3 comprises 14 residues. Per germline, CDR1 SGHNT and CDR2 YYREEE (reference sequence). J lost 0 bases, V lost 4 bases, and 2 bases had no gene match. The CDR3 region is CASSGGLSTDTQYF. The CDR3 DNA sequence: TGTGCCAGCAGCGGGGGACTAAGCACAGATACGCAGTATTTT.

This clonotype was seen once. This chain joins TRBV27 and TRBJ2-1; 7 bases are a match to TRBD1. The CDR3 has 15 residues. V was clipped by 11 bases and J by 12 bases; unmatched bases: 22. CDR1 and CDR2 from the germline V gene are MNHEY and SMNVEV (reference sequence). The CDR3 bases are TGTGCCGGCGGAGTCACCCCCACAGGGGCATCGCGGCAGTTCTTC. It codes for CAGGVTPTGASRQFF.